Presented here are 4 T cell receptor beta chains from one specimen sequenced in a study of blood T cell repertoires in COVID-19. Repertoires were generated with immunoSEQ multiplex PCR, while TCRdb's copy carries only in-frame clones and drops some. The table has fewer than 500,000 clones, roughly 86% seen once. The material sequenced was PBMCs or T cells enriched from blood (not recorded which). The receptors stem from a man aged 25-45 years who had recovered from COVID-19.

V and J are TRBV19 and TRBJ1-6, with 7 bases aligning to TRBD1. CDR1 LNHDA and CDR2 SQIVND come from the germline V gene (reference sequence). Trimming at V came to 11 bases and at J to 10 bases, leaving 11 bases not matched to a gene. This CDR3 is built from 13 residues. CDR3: CAGRDSPGSPLHF. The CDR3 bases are TGTGCCGGCCGGGACAGTCCCGGGTCACCCCTCCACTTT.

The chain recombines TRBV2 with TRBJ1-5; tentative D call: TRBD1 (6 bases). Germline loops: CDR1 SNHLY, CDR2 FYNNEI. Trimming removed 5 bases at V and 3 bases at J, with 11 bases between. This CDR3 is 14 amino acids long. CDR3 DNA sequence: TGTGCCAGCAGTCCCGGACAGTTCAATCAGCCCCAGCATTTT. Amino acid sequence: CASSPGQFNQPQHF.

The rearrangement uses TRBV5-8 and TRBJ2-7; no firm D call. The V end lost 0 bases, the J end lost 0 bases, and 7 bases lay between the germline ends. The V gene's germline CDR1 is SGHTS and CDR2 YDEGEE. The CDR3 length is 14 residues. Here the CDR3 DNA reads TGTGCCAGCAGCTTGGACAGAAGCTCCTACGAGCAGTACTTC. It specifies CASSLDRSSYEQYF.

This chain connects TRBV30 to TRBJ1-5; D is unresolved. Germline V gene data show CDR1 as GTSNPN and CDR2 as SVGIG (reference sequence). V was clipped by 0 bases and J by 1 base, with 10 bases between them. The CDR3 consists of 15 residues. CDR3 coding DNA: TGTGCCTGGAGTGTACGGGGATCGAGCAATCAGCCCCAGCATTTT. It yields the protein CAWSVRGSSNQPQHF.